This T cell receptor (beta chain) was sequenced for a study of cytomegalovirus exposure and HLA in healthy donors. The study's findings and limits: The classifier, whose performance was assessed in both the original and validation cohorts, reportedly diagnosed cytomegalovirus status with high specificity and sensitivity. As immune exposure information, only CMV serostatus was available.

This clone was detected only once. Its specificity is unknown. Trimming took 5 bases from V and 2 from J; bases not matched to a gene: 6. Per germline, CDR1 SEHNR and CDR2 FQNEAQ (reference sequence). The CDR3 extends over 14 amino acids. The PCR ran on 60 Vbeta and 13 Jbeta primers. The repertoire was sequenced with immunoSEQ multiplex PCR; TCRdb's copy has only in-frame clones and lacks some. The data contain more than 140,000 clones, almost 85% of them singletons. The chain carries TRBV7-9 and TRBJ2-7; 7 nucleotides match TRBD1. Input material: PBMCs. The source of this sequence is a man aged 18 to 35 in good health and CMV-seropositive. The CDR3 nucleotides read TGTGCCAGCAGCCCGAAGGACAGGACCTACGAGCAGTACTTC. This codes for CASSPKDRTYEQYF.